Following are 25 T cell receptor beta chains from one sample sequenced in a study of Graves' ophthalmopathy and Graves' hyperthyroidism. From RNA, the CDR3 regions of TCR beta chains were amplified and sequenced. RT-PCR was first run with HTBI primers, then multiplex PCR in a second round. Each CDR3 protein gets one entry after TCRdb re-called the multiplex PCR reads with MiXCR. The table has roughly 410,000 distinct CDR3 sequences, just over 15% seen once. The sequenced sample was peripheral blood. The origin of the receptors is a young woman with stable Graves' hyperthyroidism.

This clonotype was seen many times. This CDR3 is CSVAAGTAYEQYF. The CDR3 nucleotides are TGCAGCGTTGCCGCCGGGACAGCCTACGAGCAGTACTTC. The chain recombines TRBV29-1 with TRBJ2-7; 7 bases match TRBD1. Germline CDR1 SQVTM, CDR2 ANQGSEA. This CDR3 contains 13 residues. Trimming at V came to 4 bases and at J to 2 bases, leaving 5 bases not matched to a gene.

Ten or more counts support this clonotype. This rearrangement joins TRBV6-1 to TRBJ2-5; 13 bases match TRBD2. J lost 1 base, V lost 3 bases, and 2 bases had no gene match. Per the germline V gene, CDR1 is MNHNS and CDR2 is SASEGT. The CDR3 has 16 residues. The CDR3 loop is CASSEGTSGAQETQYF. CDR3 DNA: TGTGCCAGCAGTGAGGGGACTAGCGGGGCCCAAGAGACCCAGTACTTC.

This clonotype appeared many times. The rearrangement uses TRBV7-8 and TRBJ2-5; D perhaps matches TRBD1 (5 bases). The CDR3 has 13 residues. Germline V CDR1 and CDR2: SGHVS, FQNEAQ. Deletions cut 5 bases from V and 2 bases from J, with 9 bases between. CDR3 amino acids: CASSRDRQETQYF. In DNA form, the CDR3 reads TGTGCCAGCAGCCGAGACAGACAAGAGACCCAGTACTTC.

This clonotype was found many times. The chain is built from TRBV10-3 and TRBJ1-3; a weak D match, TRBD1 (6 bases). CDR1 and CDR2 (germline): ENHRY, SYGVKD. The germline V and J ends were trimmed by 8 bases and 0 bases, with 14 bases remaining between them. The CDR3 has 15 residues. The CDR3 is CAIGGRQVSGNTIYF. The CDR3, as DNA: TGTGCCATCGGGGGAAGACAGGTCTCTGGAAACACCATATATTTT.

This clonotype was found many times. The CDR3 bases are TGTGCCAGCAGTTACTTAGCGGGGGGGGGCGGAACCCAGTACTTC. Its translation: CASSYLAGGGGTQYF. The chain couples TRBV6-2 or TRBV6-3 to TRBJ2-5; TRBD2 matches at 11 bases. The CDR3 totals 15 residues. The junction had 6 bases not matched to a gene; V was cut back by 1 base and J by 8 bases. Germline CDR1 MNHEY, CDR2 SVGEGT.

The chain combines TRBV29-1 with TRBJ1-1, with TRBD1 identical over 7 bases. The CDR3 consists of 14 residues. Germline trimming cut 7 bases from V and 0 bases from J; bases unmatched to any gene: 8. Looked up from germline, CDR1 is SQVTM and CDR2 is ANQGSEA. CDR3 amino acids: CSATGQEVNTEAFF. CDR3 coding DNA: TGCAGCGCCACAGGACAGGAAGTGAACACTGAAGCTTTCTTT.

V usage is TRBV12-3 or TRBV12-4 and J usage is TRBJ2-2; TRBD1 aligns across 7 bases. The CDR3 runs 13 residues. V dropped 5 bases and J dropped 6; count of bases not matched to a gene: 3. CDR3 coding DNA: TGTGCCAGCAGTAGAACAGGGGCCGGGGAGCTGTTTTTT. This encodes CASSRTGAGELFF.

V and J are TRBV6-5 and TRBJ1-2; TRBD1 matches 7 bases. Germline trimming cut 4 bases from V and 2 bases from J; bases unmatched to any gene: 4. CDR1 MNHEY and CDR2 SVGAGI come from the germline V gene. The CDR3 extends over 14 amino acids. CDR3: CASSWDRKNYGYTF. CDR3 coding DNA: TGTGCCAGCAGTTGGGACAGAAAGAACTATGGCTACACCTTC.

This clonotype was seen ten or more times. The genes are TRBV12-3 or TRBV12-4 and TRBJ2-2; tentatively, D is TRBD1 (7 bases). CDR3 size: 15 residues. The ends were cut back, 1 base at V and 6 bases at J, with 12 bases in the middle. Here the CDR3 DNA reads TGTGCCAGCAGTTTAGGACAGGGAGGAGCCGGGGAGCTGTTTTTT. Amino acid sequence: CASSLGQGGAGELFF.

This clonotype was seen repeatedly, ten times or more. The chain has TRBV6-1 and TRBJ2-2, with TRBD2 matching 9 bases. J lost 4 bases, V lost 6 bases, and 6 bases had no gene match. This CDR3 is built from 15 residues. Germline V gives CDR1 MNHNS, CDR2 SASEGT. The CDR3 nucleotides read TGTGCCAGCAGATGGACTAGCGCGGGCACCGGGGAGCTGTTTTTT. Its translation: CASRWTSAGTGELFF.

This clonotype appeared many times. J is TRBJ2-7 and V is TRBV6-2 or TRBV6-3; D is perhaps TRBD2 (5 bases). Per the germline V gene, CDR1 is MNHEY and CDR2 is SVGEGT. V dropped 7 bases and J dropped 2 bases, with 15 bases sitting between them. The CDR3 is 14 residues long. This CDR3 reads CASTEAGSPYEQYF. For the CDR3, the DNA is TGTGCCAGCACCGAGGCTGGGAGCCCCTACGAGCAGTACTTC.

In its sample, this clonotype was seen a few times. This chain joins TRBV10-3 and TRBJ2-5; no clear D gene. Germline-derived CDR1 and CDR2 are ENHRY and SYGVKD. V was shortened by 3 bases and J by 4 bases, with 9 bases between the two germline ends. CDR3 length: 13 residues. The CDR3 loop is CAISDNPGETQYF. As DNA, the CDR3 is TGTGCCATCAGTGACAACCCAGGAGAGACCCAGTACTTC.

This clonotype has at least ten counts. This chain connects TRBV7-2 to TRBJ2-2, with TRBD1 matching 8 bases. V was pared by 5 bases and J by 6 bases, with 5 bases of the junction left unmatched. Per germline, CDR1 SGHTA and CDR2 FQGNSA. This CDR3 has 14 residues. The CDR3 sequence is CASSTHRGAGELFF. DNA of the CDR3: TGTGCCAGCAGCACCCACAGGGGGGCCGGGGAGCTGTTTTTT.

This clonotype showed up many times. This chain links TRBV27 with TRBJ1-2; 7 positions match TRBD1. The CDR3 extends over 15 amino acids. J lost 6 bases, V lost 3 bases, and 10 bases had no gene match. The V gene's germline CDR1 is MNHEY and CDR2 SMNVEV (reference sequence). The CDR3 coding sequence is TGTGCCAGCAGTTTCCGACAGGGCAGCCGAAATGGCTACACCTTC. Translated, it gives CASSFRQGSRNGYTF.

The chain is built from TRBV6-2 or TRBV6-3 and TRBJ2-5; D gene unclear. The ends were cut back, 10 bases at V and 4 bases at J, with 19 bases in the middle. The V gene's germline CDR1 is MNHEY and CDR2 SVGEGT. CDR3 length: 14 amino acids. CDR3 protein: CATTQRRGGETQYF. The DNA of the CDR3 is TGTGCCACCACCCAACGTCGAGGCGGAGAGACCCAGTACTTC.

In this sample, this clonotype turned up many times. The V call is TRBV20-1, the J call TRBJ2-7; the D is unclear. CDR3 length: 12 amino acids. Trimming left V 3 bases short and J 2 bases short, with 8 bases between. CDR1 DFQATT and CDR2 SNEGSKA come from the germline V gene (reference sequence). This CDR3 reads CSASGSPYEQYF. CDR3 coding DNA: TGCAGTGCTAGTGGGTCCCCCTACGAGCAGTACTTC.

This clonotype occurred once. CDR3 sequence (DNA): TGTGCCAGCAGCCCAGTGGGGCCTAGCGGGGGTTACGAGCAGTACTTC. This encodes CASSPVGPSGGYEQYF. The chain couples TRBV7-6 to TRBJ2-7; 10 bases align to TRBD2. The J segment lost 4 bases and the V segment lost 5 bases, leaving 11 bases of the junction unmatched. CDR3 size: 16 residues. The V gene's germline CDR1 is SGHVS and CDR2 FNYEAQ.

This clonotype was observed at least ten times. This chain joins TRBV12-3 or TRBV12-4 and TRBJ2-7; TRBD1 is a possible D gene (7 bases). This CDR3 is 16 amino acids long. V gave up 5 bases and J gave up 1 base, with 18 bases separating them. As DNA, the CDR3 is TGTGCCAGCAGTACCTATGGAGGGGGCCGGTCCTACGAGCAGTACTTC. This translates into CASSTYGGGRSYEQYF.

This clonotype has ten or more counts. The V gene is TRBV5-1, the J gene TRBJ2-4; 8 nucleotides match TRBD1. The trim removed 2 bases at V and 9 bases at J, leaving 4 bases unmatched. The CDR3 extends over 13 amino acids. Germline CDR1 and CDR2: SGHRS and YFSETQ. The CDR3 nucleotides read TGCGCCAGCAGCTTCGACAGGGGTCCCATTCAGTACTTC. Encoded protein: CASSFDRGPIQYF.

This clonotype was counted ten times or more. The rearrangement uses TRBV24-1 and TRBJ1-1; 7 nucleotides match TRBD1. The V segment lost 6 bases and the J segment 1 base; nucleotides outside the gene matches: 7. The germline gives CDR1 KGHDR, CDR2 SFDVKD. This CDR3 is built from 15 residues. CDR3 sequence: CATSSGGARNTEAFF. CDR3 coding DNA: TGTGCCACCAGTTCAGGGGGGGCGAGGAACACTGAAGCTTTCTTT.

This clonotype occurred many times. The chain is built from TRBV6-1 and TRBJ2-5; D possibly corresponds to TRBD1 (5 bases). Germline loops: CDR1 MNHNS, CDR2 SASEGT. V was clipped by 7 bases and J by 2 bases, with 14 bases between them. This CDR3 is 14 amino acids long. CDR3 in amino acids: CASKTEPLQETQYF. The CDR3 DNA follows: TGTGCCAGCAAGACAGAGCCCTTACAAGAGACCCAGTACTTC.

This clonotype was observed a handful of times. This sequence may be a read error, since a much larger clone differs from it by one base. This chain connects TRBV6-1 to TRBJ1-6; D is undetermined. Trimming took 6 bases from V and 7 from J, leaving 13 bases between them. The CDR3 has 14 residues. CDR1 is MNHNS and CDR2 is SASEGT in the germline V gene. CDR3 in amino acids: CASRVLAANSPLHF. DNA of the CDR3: TGTGCCAGCAGAGTTTTAGCGGCCAATTCACCCCTCCACTTT.

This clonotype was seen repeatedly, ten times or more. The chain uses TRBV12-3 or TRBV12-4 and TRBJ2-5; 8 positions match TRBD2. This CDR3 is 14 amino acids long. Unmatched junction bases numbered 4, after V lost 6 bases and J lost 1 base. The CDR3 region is CASRIAGLQETQYF. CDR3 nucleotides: TGTGCCAGCAGGATAGCGGGGCTCCAAGAGACCCAGTACTTC.

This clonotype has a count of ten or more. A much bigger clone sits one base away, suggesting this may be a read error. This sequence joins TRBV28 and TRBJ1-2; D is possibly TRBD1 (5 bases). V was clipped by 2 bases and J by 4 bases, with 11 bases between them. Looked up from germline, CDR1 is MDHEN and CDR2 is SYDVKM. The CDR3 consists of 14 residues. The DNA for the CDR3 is TGTGCCAGCAGTTTAGGGGGGATCAGCTATGGCTACACCTTC. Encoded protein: CASSLGGISYGYTF.

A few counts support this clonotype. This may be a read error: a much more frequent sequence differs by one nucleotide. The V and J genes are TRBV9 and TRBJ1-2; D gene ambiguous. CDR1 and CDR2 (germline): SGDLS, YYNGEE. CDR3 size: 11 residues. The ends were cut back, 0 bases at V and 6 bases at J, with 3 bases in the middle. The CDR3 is CASSVGNGYTF. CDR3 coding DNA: TGTGCCAGCAGCGTAGGGAATGGCTACACCTTC.